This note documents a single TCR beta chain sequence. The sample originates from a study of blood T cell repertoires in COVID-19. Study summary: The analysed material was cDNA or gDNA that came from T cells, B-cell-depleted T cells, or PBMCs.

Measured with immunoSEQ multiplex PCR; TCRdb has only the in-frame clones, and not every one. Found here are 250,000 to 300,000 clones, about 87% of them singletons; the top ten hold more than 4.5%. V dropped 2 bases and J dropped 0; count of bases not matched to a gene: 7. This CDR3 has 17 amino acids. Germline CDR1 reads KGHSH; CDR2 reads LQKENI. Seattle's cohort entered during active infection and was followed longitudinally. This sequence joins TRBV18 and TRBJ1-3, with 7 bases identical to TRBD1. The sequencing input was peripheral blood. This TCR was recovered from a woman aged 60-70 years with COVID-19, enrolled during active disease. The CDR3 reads CASSPDRVAFSGNTIYF. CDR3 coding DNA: TGTGCCAGCTCACCAGACAGGGTGGCCTTCTCTGGAAACACCATATATTTT.